The TCR beta chain under discussion was sequenced for a study of T-cell memory formation after mild COVID-19. Whole-study results and caveats: Second-wave clones peaking on day 37 lacked confirmed SARS-CoV-2 specificity. Day 15 to 85 contracting clones showed balanced CD4/CD8; later expanders leaned CD4+. Some SARS-CoV-2-responding clones were already detected in memory before infection.

Each CDR3 protein is one row after TCRdb ran MiXCR on the 5' RACE reads. Altogether hundreds of thousands of distinct CDR3 sequences are present, roughly 17% being singletons, with the ten largest covering 8.1%. As for this clonotype: Its antigen is as yet unknown.

The CDR3 contains 18 residues. The junction had 14 bases not matched to a gene; V was cut back by 3 bases and J by 6 bases. CDR1 and CDR2 (germline): LGHNT, FRNRAP. V usage is TRBV12-5 and J usage is TRBJ2-3; 11 nucleotides match TRBD1. Sequenced input: PBMCs or a T cell subset sorted from them (not recorded which). The TCR was taken from an adult woman who had mild COVID-19 (a few samples of this study predate the infection). Cell type and time point are not known. As DNA, the CDR3 is TGTGCTAGTGGTTTCACAAATAAGGACAGGGGGCAGGGTGATACGCAGTATTTT. Protein: CASGFTNKDRGQGDTQYF.